The clone carrying this T cell receptor beta chain was observed a single time. Its antigen is not known. This entry is derived from a study of T cell responses to AZD1222 COVID-19 vaccine. About the research overall: Pooled samples include second doses given at about 4 or 12 weeks.

Overall study findings and caveats: At study baseline, merely six AZD1222 recipients were seropositive. Compared with day 0, the breadth and depth of the Spike-specific TCR repertoire rose significantly after two doses of AZD1222. Dominant CD4 TCR responses targeted spike regions 160-218 and 743-854.

The protocol was immunoSEQ multiplex PCR, while the TCRdb copy is restricted to in-frame clones and leaves out a portion. The sample yields 110,000 to 150,000 clones, about 90% seen once. This sequence originates from an adult in good health. The sequencing used peripheral blood, collected on day 0 of AZD1222 vaccination.

CDR3 bases: TGCAGTGCTACGACTAACTATGGCTACACCTTC. It specifies CSATTNYGYTF. The chain carries TRBV20-1 and TRBJ1-2; D is uncertain. The V and J ends lost 4 bases and 0 bases respectively, with 3 bases between them. The V gene's germline CDR1 is DFQATT and CDR2 SNEGSKA (reference sequence). This CDR3 contains 11 residues.